This T cell receptor (beta chain) was identified during a study of cytomegalovirus exposure and HLA in healthy donors. The PCR was carried out with 60 Vbeta primers and 13 Jbeta primers. Produced via immunoSEQ multiplex PCR; TCRdb's table is partial and in-frame only. The data contain 250,000 to 300,000 clones, around 90% of them singletons. Trimming took 6 bases from V and 3 from J; bases not matched to a gene: 5. The CDR3 is made up of 13 amino acids. CDR1 and CDR2 (germline): SQVTM, ANQGSEA. This receptor was taken from a girl aged 2-10 years in good health and CMV-seronegative. Sequencing was performed on PBMCs. V is TRBV29-1 and J is TRBJ2-1; TRBD2 matches 7 bases. CDR3 DNA sequence: TGCAGCGTAGAGACTAGCATCTACAATGAGCAGTTCTTC. It is translated as CSVETSIYNEQFF.